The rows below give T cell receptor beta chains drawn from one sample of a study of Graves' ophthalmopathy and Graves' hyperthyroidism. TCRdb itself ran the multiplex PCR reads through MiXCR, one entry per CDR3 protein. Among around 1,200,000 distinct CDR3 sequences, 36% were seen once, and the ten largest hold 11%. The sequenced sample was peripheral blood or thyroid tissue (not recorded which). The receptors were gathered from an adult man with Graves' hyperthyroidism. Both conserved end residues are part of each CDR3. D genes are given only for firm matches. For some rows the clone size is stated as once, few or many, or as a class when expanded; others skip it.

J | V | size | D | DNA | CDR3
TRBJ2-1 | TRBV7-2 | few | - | TGTGCCAGCAGCTTAGAAGGGTGGGGGACTGAGCAGTTCTTC | CASSLEGWGTEQFF
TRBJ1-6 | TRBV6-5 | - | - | TGTGCCAGCAGTTACGTCACAGGGTCGGCCGTCGGGTCCTATAATTCACCCCTCCACTTT | CASSYVTGSAVGSYNSPLHF
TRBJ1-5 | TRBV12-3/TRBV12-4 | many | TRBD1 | TGTGCCAGCAGGTTGGGTGGGACAGGGGTCCAGCCCCAGCATTTT | CASRLGGTGVQPQHF
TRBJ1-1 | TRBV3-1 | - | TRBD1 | TGTGCCAGCAGCCAGGACCGACAGGGAATGAACACTGAAGCTTTCTTT | CASSQDRQGMNTEAFF
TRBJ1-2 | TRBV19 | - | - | TGTGCCACCAGATGGTCGGGGGCTCGGGGCTACACCTTC | CATRWSGARGYTF
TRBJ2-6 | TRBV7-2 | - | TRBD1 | TGTGCCAGCAGCCCAACGACAGGGGGCGCTGGGGCCAACGTCCTGACTTTC | CASSPTTGGAGANVLTF
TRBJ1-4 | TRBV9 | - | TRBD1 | TGTGCCAGCAGCTCCGGGACAGGGCCAACTAATGAAAAACTGTTTTTT | CASSSGTGPTNEKLFF
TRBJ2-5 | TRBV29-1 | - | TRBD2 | TGCAGCGTTGAGATGGGGGGAGGGCGGCAAGAGACCCAGTACTTC | CSVEMGGGRQETQYF
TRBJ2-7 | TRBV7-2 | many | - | TGTGCCAGCAGCATCACCTACGAGCAGTACTTC | CASSITYEQYF
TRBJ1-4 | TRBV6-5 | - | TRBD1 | TGTGCCAGCAGGGGGACAGCTGTTAATGAAAAACTGTTTTTT | CASRGTAVNEKLFF
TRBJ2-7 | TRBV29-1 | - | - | TGCAGCGTTCCAAGCGGGACATCCTACGAGCAGTACTTC | CSVPSGTSYEQYF
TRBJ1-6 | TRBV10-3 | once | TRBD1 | TGTGCCATCAGTGATGGGACAGGGGACGCAAATTCACCCCTCCACTTT | CAISDGTGDANSPLHF
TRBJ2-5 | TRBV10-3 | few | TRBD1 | TGTGCCATCAGTAAGTCGGACAGGGGAGAGACCCAGTACTTC | CAISKSDRGETQYF
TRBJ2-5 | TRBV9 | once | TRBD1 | TGTGCCAGCAGCCCCGGGACAGGGCCTCAAGAGACCCAGTACTTC | CASSPGTGPQETQYF
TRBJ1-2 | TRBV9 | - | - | TGTGCCAGCAGCGTAGGTCTGGGTGACTATGGCTACACCTTC | CASSVGLGDYGYTF
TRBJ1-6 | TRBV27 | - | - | TGTGCCAGCAGTCCCCCCGGACTCCTGGGGGATTCACCCCTCCACTTT | CASSPPGLLGDSPLHF
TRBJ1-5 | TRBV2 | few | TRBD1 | TGTGCCAGCAGTCCAAGCTCCGGGACAGGGGGCACTCAGCCCCAGCATTTT | CASSPSSGTGGTQPQHF
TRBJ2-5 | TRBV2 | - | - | TGTGCCAGCAAACAGACCCAGTACTTC | CASKQTQYF
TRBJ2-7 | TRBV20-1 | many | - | TGCAGTGGGAAGGGAAGCTACGAGCAGTACTTC | CSGKGSYEQYF
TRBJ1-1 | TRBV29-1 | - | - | TGCAGCGTAACGACAGTTAGTGCTTTCTTT | CSVTTVSAFF
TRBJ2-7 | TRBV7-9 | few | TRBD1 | TGTGCCAGCAGTTCACCTGGACAGGGGGGTTTTTCCTACGAGCAGTACTTC | CASSSPGQGGFSYEQYF
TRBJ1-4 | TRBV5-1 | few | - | TGCGCCAGCAGCCAGCAGGCACAAAATGAAAAACTGTTTTTT | CASSQQAQNEKLFF
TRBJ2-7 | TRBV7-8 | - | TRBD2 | TGTGCCAGCAGCATGGGACTAGCGGGTTATCTCTGGGGCGACGAGCAGTACTTC | CASSMGLAGYLWGDEQYF
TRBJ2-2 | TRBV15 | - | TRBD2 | TGTGCCACCAGCAGAAATCTCCCGGGACTAGCGGGAGGGTACGAGCAGTTTTTT | CATSRNLPGLAGGYEQFF
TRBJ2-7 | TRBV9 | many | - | TGTGCCAGCAGCGCCGCGGGATCCAGCTCCTACGAGCAGTACTTC | CASSAAGSSSYEQYF
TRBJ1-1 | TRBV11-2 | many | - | TGTGCCAGCAGCTTACAGAAGTTGAACACTGAAGCTTTCTTT | CASSLQKLNTEAFF